Listed here is a single T cell receptor (beta chain). The CDR3 spans 15 residues. CDR1 SGHTA and CDR2 FQGTGA come from the germline V gene. Trimming took 2 bases from V and 1 from J; bases not matched to a gene: 2. The data derive from a study of blood T cell repertoires in COVID-19. Per the study methods: How many nucleated cells were present was estimated from reference gene primer amplification. Profiling relied on immunoSEQ multiplex PCR, and the TCRdb table lists in-frame clones only, not all of them. V, J and clone size are those of that table, while D and trimming were read from the DNA. Of under 200,000 clones listed, approximately 80% are singletons.

This chain connects TRBV7-3 to TRBJ2-3, with TRBD2 identical over 8 bases. This sequence was found in a woman in her forties or fifties who had recovered from COVID-19. Sequencing used PBMCs or T cells enriched from blood (not recorded which). For the CDR3, the DNA is TGTGCCAGCAGCTTAGGGCGGGGGGGCACAGATACGCAGTATTTT. This translates into CASSLGRGGTDTQYF.